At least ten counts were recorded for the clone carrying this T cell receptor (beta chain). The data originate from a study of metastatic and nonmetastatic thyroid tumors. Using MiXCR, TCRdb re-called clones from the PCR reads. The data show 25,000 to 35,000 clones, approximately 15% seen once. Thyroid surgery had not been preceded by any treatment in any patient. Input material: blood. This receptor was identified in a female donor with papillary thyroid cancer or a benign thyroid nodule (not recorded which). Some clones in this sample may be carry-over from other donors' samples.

The chain's CDR3 is CASSLKTGGPYEQYF. DNA for the CDR3: TGTGCCAGCAGTTTAAAAACAGGGGGCCCCTACGAGCAGTACTTC. The chain recombines TRBV28 with TRBJ2-7, with 9 nucleotides matching TRBD1. V lost 2 bases and J lost 2; bases outside the gene matches: 4. This CDR3 comprises 15 residues. Germline lookup yields CDR1 MDHEN and CDR2 SYDVKM.